This T cell receptor beta chain was profiled in a study of cytomegalovirus exposure and HLA in healthy donors. The germline V and J ends were trimmed by 3 bases and 3 bases, with 9 bases remaining between them. Germline V gene sequence: CDR1 LNHDA, CDR2 SQIVND (reference sequence). The CDR3 length is 13 residues. Primers included in the PCR were 60 Vbeta and 13 Jbeta primers. Sequenced by immunoSEQ multiplex PCR; TCRdb stores in-frame clones only, minus some. Among around 98,000 clones listed, 81% were seen once. The chain uses TRBV19 and TRBJ2-7; D is ambiguous. The origin of this receptor is a man aged 35 to 55 in good health and CMV-seronegative. Sequencing used PBMCs. The CDR3 DNA reads as TGTGCCAGTAGTATGGCGGTTAACTACGAGCAGTACTTC. This translates into CASSMAVNYEQYF.